Shown below are 13 T cell receptor beta chains from a single sample sequenced in a study of T cell changes during pregnancy in multiple sclerosis. Clones were sequenced by immunoSEQ multiplex PCR, and TCRdb holds only the in-frame ones, with some missing. Here the sample spans about 68,000 clones, around 90% being singletons. Sequenced material: peripheral blood, taken in the second trimester of pregnancy. The receptor set was obtained from a female donor in good health, enrolled as a control in a pregnancy study.

This rearrangement joins TRBV28 to TRBJ2-3; possibly TRBD2 for D (6 bases). Trimming pared 8 bases from V and 3 bases from J, leaving 12 bases between. This CDR3 contains 13 residues. Germline V CDR1 and CDR2: MDHEN, SYDVKM. CDR3 in amino acids: CASLTEGTDTQYF. DNA of the CDR3: TGTGCCAGCTTGACGGAGGGGACAGATACGCAGTATTTT.

The chain links TRBV6-1 to TRBJ2-5; 11 nucleotides agree with TRBD2. This CDR3 is built from 13 residues. Germline CDR1 is MNHNS and CDR2 is SASEGT. Trimming removed 7 bases from V and 4 bases from J; junction bases left unmatched: 2. The CDR3 loop reads CASNLAGGETQYF. CDR3 bases: TGTGCCAGCAACCTAGCGGGAGGAGAGACCCAGTACTTC.

The genes are TRBV14 and TRBJ2-3, with 12 bases lining up with TRBD1. The CDR3 spans 17 residues. Germline CDR1 SGHDN, CDR2 FVKESK. After removal of 4 bases from V and 5 bases from J, the junction contained 10 bases not matched to a gene. In nucleotides, the CDR3 is TGTGCCAGCAGCCTCCTACCGGGACAGGGGGCGATAGATACGCAGTATTTT. This translates into CASSLLPGQGAIDTQYF.

The V and J genes are TRBV28 and TRBJ1-1; D unclear. V lost 4 bases and J lost 8, with 14 bases in between. The CDR3 consists of 13 residues. Germline lookup yields CDR1 MDHEN and CDR2 SYDVKM. CDR3 coding DNA: TGTGCCAGCAGTTCTATGGCACTAATCGAAGCTTTCTTT. Amino acids: CASSSMALIEAFF.

The rearrangement joins TRBV5-1 to TRBJ2-7, with 11 bases fitting TRBD1. Losses at the gene ends were 1 base for V and 6 bases for J; bases not matched to a gene: 6. Germline CDR1 SGHRS, CDR2 YFSETQ. The CDR3 runs to 15 residues. The CDR3 loop is CASSLTGQGGFEQYF. The DNA of the CDR3 is TGCGCCAGCAGCTTGACGGGACAGGGGGGTTTCGAGCAGTACTTC.

This clone was recorded once. The genes are TRBV18 and TRBJ2-6, with a weak D call TRBD1 (6 bases). V was trimmed by 3 bases and J by 7 bases, leaving 13 bases between them. This CDR3 region has 15 residues. The germline CDR1 and CDR2 sequences are KGHSH and LQKENI. CDR3 residues: CASSPGTTQANVLTF. The CDR3 region has the DNA TGTGCCAGCTCACCTGGGACAACTCAAGCCAACGTCCTGACTTTC.

V gene TRBV7-6 combines with J gene TRBJ2-3; a weak D match, TRBD1 (5 bases). Germline V lookup: CDR1 SGHVS, CDR2 FNYEAQ. Trimming cost V 1 base and J 4 bases, with 12 bases left between them. The length of the CDR3 is 15 residues. CDR3 sequence (DNA): TGTGCCAGCAGCTTAGGGGGCCAGGGCTCAGATACGCAGTATTTT. Encoded protein: CASSLGGQGSDTQYF.

V is TRBV7-8 and J is TRBJ2-7; 7 bases match TRBD1. Per the germline V gene, CDR1 is SGHVS and CDR2 is FQNEAQ. J was trimmed by 3 bases and V by 5 bases; bases with no gene match: 10. The CDR3 covers 15 residues. The chain's CDR3 is CASSPPGDSLYEQYF. The CDR3 DNA reads TGTGCCAGCAGCCCACCAGGGGACAGTCTCTACGAGCAGTACTTC.

The genes are TRBV18 and TRBJ2-2, with 10 bases identical to TRBD1. The CDR3 totals 16 residues. With 3 bases clipped from V and 6 bases from J, the junction kept 7 bases outside the gene matches. Germline V gene sequence: CDR1 KGHSH, CDR2 LQKENI. CDR3 sequence: CASSPRQGASAGELFF. The CDR3 DNA is TGTGCCAGCTCACCTCGACAGGGGGCTAGCGCCGGGGAGCTGTTTTTT.

The genes are TRBV30 and TRBJ2-7; TRBD1 agrees at 8 bases. Germline-derived CDR1 and CDR2 are GTSNPN and SVGIG (reference sequence). The CDR3 has 16 residues. With V trimmed by 4 bases and J by 0 bases, 11 bases remained unmatched. CDR3 amino acids: CAWNTNDRGSSYEQYF. CDR3 nucleotides: TGTGCCTGGAATACCAACGACAGGGGAAGCTCCTACGAGCAGTACTTC.

The rearrangement uses TRBV6-6 and TRBJ1-2, with 9 bases fitting TRBD1. The CDR3 contains 14 residues. Germline CDR1 MNHNY, CDR2 SVGAGI (reference sequence). The V segment lost 5 bases and the J segment 4 bases; nucleotides outside the gene matches: 5. In DNA, the CDR3 is TGTGCCAGCAGTATAAGGACAGGGGCCTATGGCTACACCTTC. Amino acid sequence: CASSIRTGAYGYTF.

The chain links TRBV28 to TRBJ2-3; a weak D match, TRBD2 (6 bases). Trimming took 2 bases from V and 4 from J, leaving 16 bases between them. The CDR3 sequence is 16 residues long. Per the germline V gene, CDR1 is MDHEN and CDR2 is SYDVKM. The chain's CDR3 is CASSLIGGVGADTQYF. CDR3 bases: TGTGCCAGCAGTTTAATCGGGGGAGTGGGCGCAGATACGCAGTATTTT.

V is TRBV28 and J is TRBJ1-2; D gene uncertain. Germline V CDR1 and CDR2: MDHEN, SYDVKM. V lost 3 bases and J 2 bases, leaving 13 bases between the germline ends. The CDR3 has 15 residues. CDR3: CASSLMQVKNYGYTF. In DNA form, the CDR3 reads TGTGCCAGCAGTTTGATGCAGGTCAAGAACTATGGCTACACCTTC.